This TCR beta chain was profiled in a study of identical twins. CDR3 length: 12 residues. Deletions cut 8 bases from V and 8 bases from J, with 12 bases between. Germline assignment: CDR1 MNHNY and CDR2 SVGAGI (reference sequence). Healthy Caucasians made up all donors. Study-level findings and limits: Out-of-frame alpha sequences shared between twins exhibited an excess of low generation probability. The study reached conclusions through statistical analysis that was cross-sectional, not following the same donors.

This clonotype came up a few times. The target antigen is unknown. Template switching added a universal primer binding site, and final cDNA carried unique molecular identifiers. MiXCR, applied by TCRdb to the 5' RACE reads, yields one record per CDR3 protein. The data contain fewer than 900,000 distinct CDR3 sequences, 15% to 20% of them singletons. This same sample was also taken into another study, of T cells expressing NK-cell markers.

This chain links TRBV6-6 with TRBJ1-4; D unresolved. Specimen: PBMCs. This TCR came from a woman aged 18-35 years in good health. DNA for the CDR3: TGTGCCAGCTCAAATCGGGGAGAAAAACTGTTTTTT. Amino acid sequence: CASSNRGEKLFF.